Listed below are T cell receptor beta chains from one sample, sequenced in a study of PD-1 blockade in classical Hodgkin lymphoma. The assay was immunoSEQ multiplex PCR, and TCRdb's table has in-frame clones only and misses some. There are roughly 150,000 clones in the sample; about 81% occur only once, and about 9% lies in the top ten. The source was peripheral blood mononuclear cells (PBMCs), collected before the second cycle of nivolumab. These receptors originate from a human donor with classical Hodgkin lymphoma. The CDR3 runs from the conserved cysteine through the conserved F or W. D genes are given only for firm matches. Size values are once, few and many counts, or a class for expanded clones, and some rows have none.

NA,NA,TRBV9,TRBJ2-7,TGTGCCAGCAGCCAAGTGCGGGGTGCCTACGAGCAGTACTTC,CASSQVRGAYEQYF
NA,NA,TRBV19,TRBJ2-7,TGTGCCAGTAGTATAGCCCCCCAGGGAACCTACGAGCAGTACTTC,CASSIAPQGTYEQYF
NA,once,TRBV11-1,TRBJ2-7,TGTGCCAGCAGCTTATGGGACACCCGTTCCGAGCAGTACTTC,CASSLWDTRSEQYF
NA,NA,TRBV27,TRBJ2-6,TGTGCCAGCAGTCCTACTACCTCTGGGGCCAACGTCCTGACTTTC,CASSPTTSGANVLTF
TRBD2,NA,TRBV10-3,TRBJ2-6,TGTGCCATCAGTGAGTCTGGTAGCGGGAGATCTGGGGCCAACGTCCTGACTTTC,CAISESGSGRSGANVLTF
TRBD1,NA,TRBV10-3,TRBJ2-2,TGTGCCATCAGAGGGACAGGGTTAAACACCGGGGAGCTGTTTTTT,CAIRGTGLNTGELFF
TRBD1,NA,TRBV7-6,TRBJ2-7,TGTGCCAGCAGCTTAAGTGGGACAGGGTTCCACGAGCAGTACTTC,CASSLSGTGFHEQYF
NA,NA,TRBV15,TRBJ1-2,TGTGCCACCAGCAGAGGCCCTAACGGCCCCGCCTTC,CATSRGPNGPAF
NA,NA,TRBV5-1,TRBJ2-7,TGCGCCAGCAGCTTGTCGGGGGTATACTACGAGCAGTACTTC,CASSLSGVYYEQYF
NA,NA,TRBV29-1,TRBJ1-1,TGCAGCGTTGTGCAGGGAGGGGACACTGAAGCTTTCTTT,CSVVQGGDTEAFF
NA,NA,TRBV7-3,TRBJ1-1,TGTGCCAGCAGCTTAACAGGGCACACTGAAGCTTTCTTT,CASSLTGHTEAFF
TRBD2,NA,TRBV5-5,TRBJ2-7,TGTGCCAGCAGCTTGGTGACGGGGGGGATCTACGAGCAGTACTTC,CASSLVTGGIYEQYF
TRBD2,NA,TRBV4-1,TRBJ2-3,TGCGCCAGCAGCCAAGACGGACTAGCGGTTAGCACAGATACGCAGTATTTT,CASSQDGLAVSTDTQYF
NA,NA,TRBV7-9,TRBJ1-4,TGTGCCAGCAGCCCCCTGTTCAGCGTCAGCGGTGAAAAACTGTTTTTT,CASSPLFSVSGEKLFF
TRBD1,many,TRBV6-1,TRBJ2-7,TGTGCCAGCAGTGACGAGACCGGGACAGGATTTTGGAGGCAGTACTTC,CASSDETGTGFWRQYF
NA,NA,TRBV6-6,TRBJ2-1,TGTGCCAGCAGTTTGGTCGGACACCCTCCCCTGGAGCAGTTCTTC,CASSLVGHPPLEQFF
TRBD2,once,TRBV29-1,TRBJ2-1,TGCAGCGCATCCAGACTAGCGGGAGGAGCCAATGAGCAGTTCTTC,CSASRLAGGANEQFF
TRBD2,NA,TRBV18,TRBJ2-1,TGTGCCAGCTCCTCTACTAGCGGGAGCTCCTACAATGAGCAGTTCTTC,CASSSTSGSSYNEQFF